This T cell receptor (beta chain) stems from a study of blood T cell repertoires in COVID-19. V dropped 5 bases and J dropped 1; count of bases not matched to a gene: 8. The germline V gene has CDR1 SGHVS and CDR2 FQNEAQ. The CDR3 covers 17 residues. Per the original data handling: Quantification of nucleated cells was approximated via reference gene primer amplification. The protocol was immunoSEQ multiplex PCR, while the TCRdb copy is restricted to in-frame clones and leaves out a portion. V and J calls and clone size are those listed in that table; D and trimming were worked out from the DNA. The sample has 200,000 to 250,000 clones; approximately 87% are singletons. Participants were aged roughly 18 to 89 years from approximately 25 US areas. Which cohort a participant joined came from the clinical history participants gave.

This sequence joins TRBV7-8 and TRBJ1-6, with TRBD1 identical over 7 bases. Sequenced input: PBMCs or T cells enriched from blood (not recorded which). This clonotype originated in a woman aged 45-65 years in a cohort exposed to, infected with or recovered from COVID-19 (not recorded which). The CDR3 DNA reads as TGTGCCAGCAGCACAGACAGGGTCGTGTCCTATAATTCACCCCTCCACTTT. Protein: CASSTDRVVSYNSPLHF.